This record concerns one T cell receptor beta chain sequence. This receptor's antigen is unknown. No much larger clone is present one base from it, and per-base qualities are unavailable. The receptor library was made with the immunoSEQ multiplex PCR assay. TCRdb re-hosts the immuneACCESS table, in-frame sequences only. Its copies lack some clones; in the studies checked, an unresolved V gene accounts for under half of them, and the cause for the rest is not known. The sample profile shows about 79,000 clones; around 92% of them were found once. The top ten clonotypes cover over 0.35% of the sample. CDR1 and CDR2, looked up from the germline V gene, are MGHRA and YSYEKL. The CDR3 has 15 amino acids, counting the end cysteine and phenylalanine. Only the CDR3 DNA is retained, 45 bases long and in frame from the first base. V has 4 bases trimmed and J has 5 bases trimmed; junction bases matching no gene number 7.

These data originate in a study of technical replicates of blood from four donors (dated by TCRdb to about 2017). The V and J genes are TRBV4-1 and TRBJ2-2; TRBD2 matches 7 bases in the middle. Sequencing was done on a sample of T cells isolated from PBMCs. This TCR was recovered from a human donor in good health. Some clones in this sample may be carry-over from other donors' samples. For the CDR3, the sequence is CASSPGTIGTGELFF. The DNA is as follows: TGCGCCAGCAGCCCAGGGACTATTGGGACCGGGGAGCTGTTTTTT.